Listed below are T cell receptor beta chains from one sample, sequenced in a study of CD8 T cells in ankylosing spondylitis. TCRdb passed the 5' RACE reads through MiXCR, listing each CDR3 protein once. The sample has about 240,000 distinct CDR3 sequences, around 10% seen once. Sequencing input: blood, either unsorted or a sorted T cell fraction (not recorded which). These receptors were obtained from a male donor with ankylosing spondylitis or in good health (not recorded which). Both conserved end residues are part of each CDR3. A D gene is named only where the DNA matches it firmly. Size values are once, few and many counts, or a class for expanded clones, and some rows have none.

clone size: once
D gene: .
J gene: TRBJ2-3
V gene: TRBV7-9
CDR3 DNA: TGTGCCAGCAGCACTAAAGGGGCTCGGATAAGAGATACGCAGTATTTT
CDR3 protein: CASSTKGARIRDTQYF

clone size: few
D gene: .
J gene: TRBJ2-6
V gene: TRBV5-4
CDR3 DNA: TGTGCCAGCAGCTCTCTGGACGGGACCTCTGGGGCCAACGTCCTGACTTTC
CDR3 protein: CASSSLDGTSGANVLTF

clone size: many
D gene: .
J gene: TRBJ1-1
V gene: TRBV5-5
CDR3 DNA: TGTGCCAGCAGCCCAGTACGGGGGCGCGGAGCTGAAGCTTTCTTT
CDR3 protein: CASSPVRGRGAEAFF

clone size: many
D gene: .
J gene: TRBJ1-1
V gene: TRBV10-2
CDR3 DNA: TGCGCCAGCAGTGAGGCCCGGGGGGGCGCGGGTACTGAAGCTTTCTTT
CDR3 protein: CASSEARGGAGTEAFF

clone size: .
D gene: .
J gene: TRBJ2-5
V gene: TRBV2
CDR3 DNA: TGTGCCAGCAAACGGGACATGCAAGAGACCCAGTACTTC
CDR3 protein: CASKRDMQETQYF

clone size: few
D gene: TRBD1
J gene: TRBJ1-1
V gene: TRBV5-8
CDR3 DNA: TGTGCCAGCAGTCTCGGGACAGGGATGCCTGAAGCTTTCTTT
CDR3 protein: CASSLGTGMPEAFF

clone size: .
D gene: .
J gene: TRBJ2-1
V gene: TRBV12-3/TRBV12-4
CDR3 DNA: TGTGCCAGCGGGCACTCTCCGGGACTCCTAGGTGAGCAGTTCTTC
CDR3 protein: CASGHSPGLLGEQFF

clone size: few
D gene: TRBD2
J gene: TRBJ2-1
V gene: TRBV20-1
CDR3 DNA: TGCAGTGCTAGTAGGGGGACTAGCGGCTACAATGAGCAGTTCTTC
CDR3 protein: CSASRGTSGYNEQFF

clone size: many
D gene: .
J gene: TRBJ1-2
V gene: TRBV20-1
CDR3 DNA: TGCAGTGCTAGAGATGAAGCTAACTATGGCTACACCTTC
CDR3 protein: CSARDEANYGYTF

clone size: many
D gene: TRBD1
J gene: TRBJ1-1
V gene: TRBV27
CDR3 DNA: TGTGCCAGCAGTGGACAGGGGATCCACACTGAAGCTTTCTTT
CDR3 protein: CASSGQGIHTEAFF

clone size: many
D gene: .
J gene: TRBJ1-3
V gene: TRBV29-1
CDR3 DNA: TGCAGCGTTGCGGGGCAGCTTTCCTCTGGAAACACCATATATTTT
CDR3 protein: CSVAGQLSSGNTIYF